This passage covers 5 T cell receptor beta chains from one sample sequenced in a study of vaccination effects on CD4 cells after COVID-19. The ViraFEST assay expanded antigen-specific CD4+ T cells with viral peptide pools before sequencing. Researchers isolated CD4+ T cells once approximately 10 days of culture had elapsed. Among the vaccine recipients, none had a prior SARS-CoV-2 infection, and nucleocapsid antibodies were negative. Their antigens remain unidentified. The assay was immunoSEQ multiplex PCR, and TCRdb's table has in-frame clones only and misses some. The sample holds about 22,000 clones, 60% to 75% seen once. Sequencing was performed on CD4+ T cells from PBMCs cultured with HCoV-NL63 spike peptides, taken before COVID-19 vaccination. The source is a human donor who received a COVID-19 vaccine.

This chain links TRBV6-6 with TRBJ1-5, with D unclear. Germline values: CDR1 MNHNY, CDR2 SVGAGI (reference sequence). The V and J ends lost 3 bases and 6 bases respectively, with 9 bases between them. This CDR3 has 13 residues. CDR3 coding DNA: TGTGCCAGCAGTTATGGCTCGGGTCAGCCCCAGCATTTT. It specifies CASSYGSGQPQHF.

Only a few counts were recorded for this clone. V is TRBV30 and J is TRBJ1-3; no firm D call. The germline gives CDR1 GTSNPN, CDR2 SVGIG (reference sequence). The CDR3 runs to 13 residues. Trimming removed 5 bases at V and 4 bases at J, with 12 bases between. CDR3 loop: CAWHSKRGNTIYF. For the CDR3, the DNA is TGTGCCTGGCATAGCAAGAGGGGAAACACCATATATTTT.

The genes are TRBV6-5 and TRBJ1-2, with 7 bases identical to TRBD1. V shed 5 bases and J 4 bases; nucleotides not matched to a gene: 7. This CDR3 has 14 amino acids. Germline V gene sequence: CDR1 MNHEY, CDR2 SVGAGI. CDR3 coding DNA: TGTGCCAGCAGTCCGGGCCCAGGGGGCTATGGCTACACCTTC. Encoded protein: CASSPGPGGYGYTF.

The V call is TRBV11-3, the J call TRBJ1-2, with D possibly being TRBD1 (6 bases). The CDR3 extends over 14 amino acids. The germline V and J ends were trimmed by 2 bases and 2 bases, with 9 bases remaining between them. Germline V gene sequence: CDR1 SGHNT, CDR2 YENEEA. The CDR3 DNA reads TGTGCCAGCAGCTTACGGGGACAAAACTATGGCTACACCTTC. This encodes CASSLRGQNYGYTF.

The chain carries TRBV5-6 and TRBJ1-6; maybe TRBD1 (6 bases). Looked up from germline, CDR1 is SGHDT and CDR2 is YYEEEE. Trimming took off 2 bases at V and 7 bases at J, with 16 bases between the two ends. The CDR3 spans 16 residues. For the CDR3, the DNA is TGTGCCAGCAGCTTTTATGGAGGGGGGAGCAATTCACCCCTCCACTTT. Translating gives CASSFYGGGSNSPLHF.